This paragraph reports one T cell receptor (beta chain). The sample is drawn from a study of human T cells and chemical hapten exposure. TCRdb itself ran the RACE reads through MiXCR, one entry per CDR3 protein. Found here are about 80,000 distinct CDR3 sequences, under 13% of them singletons; the top ten hold 1.3% to 1.5%. CDR3 length: 14 amino acids. CDR1 is LGHDT, CDR2 YNNKEL, per germline (reference sequence). V lost 8 bases and J 1 base, leaving 13 bases between the germline ends. The time point denotes: patch test 1, 2 weeks after DPC sensitization. Treatment denoted: therapeutic diphenylcyclopropenone sensitization with weekly scalp DPC.

The gene calls are TRBV3-1 and TRBJ2-3; possibly TRBD2 for D (5 bases). The clonotype was recovered from a woman between 50 and 59 years old with alopecia areata. Some clones in this sample may be carry-over from other donors' samples. The material was whole blood, obtained in connection with sensitization to the hapten diphenylcyclopropenone (DPC). The CDR3 DNA reads as TGTGCCAGCCGCGAGCGAGGGCGCACAGATACGCAGTATTTT. This codes for CASRERGRTDTQYF.